Following are 27 T cell receptor beta chains from one sample sequenced in a study of cytomegalovirus exposure and HLA in healthy donors. The PCR ran on 60 Vbeta and 13 Jbeta primers. The method was immunoSEQ multiplex PCR; TCRdb's version includes in-frame clones alone and lacks a portion of them. The data show 110,000 to 150,000 clones, roughly 80% seen once. The sample consisted of PBMCs. The receptors come from a man aged 35-49 years in good health and CMV-seronegative.

This chain links TRBV10-1 with TRBJ1-2; 8 bases match TRBD1. The V gene end was trimmed by 4 bases and the J gene end by 8 bases; junction bases not matched to a gene: 6. Looked up from germline, CDR1 is WNHNN and CDR2 is SYGVQD (reference sequence). CDR3 length: 13 residues. The DNA of the CDR3 is TGCGCCAGCAGTGCTTCAGGGGGCCGGGGCTACACCTTC. It specifies CASSASGGRGYTF.

This clone has just one count. The rearrangement uses TRBV6-6 and TRBJ1-1; 7 nucleotides align to TRBD1. This CDR3 has 15 amino acids. Trimming cost V 5 bases and J 1 base; bases outside gene matches: 7. The germline CDR1 and CDR2 sequences are MNHNY and SVGAGI (reference sequence). The CDR3 region is CASSDQGGGNTEAFF. As DNA, the CDR3 is TGTGCCAGCAGTGACCAGGGGGGAGGGAACACTGAAGCTTTCTTT.

The chain links TRBV5-1 to TRBJ2-7; D not resolved. Trimming left V 3 bases short and J 0 bases short, with 4 bases between. Germline CDR1 is SGHRS and CDR2 is YFSETQ. The CDR3 length is 12 residues. Here the CDR3 reads CASSSYSYEQYF. CDR3 in DNA: TGCGCCAGCAGCTCTTACTCCTACGAGCAGTACTTC.

The V call is TRBV19, the J call TRBJ2-2; D may be TRBD2 (6 bases). The germline V gene has CDR1 LNHDA and CDR2 SQIVND (reference sequence). Trimming left V 6 bases short and J 3 bases short, with 11 bases between. The CDR3 has 14 residues. For the CDR3, the DNA is TGTGCCAGTAGGCGGGGCGCGGACACCGGGGAGCTGTTTTTT. It translates to CASRRGADTGELFF.

J is TRBJ2-5 and V is TRBV5-4; TRBD1 aligns across 9 bases. The J call may be faulty, since TRBJ2-7 better matches the DNA end. The length of the CDR3 is 14 residues. Germline V gives CDR1 SGHNT, CDR2 YYREEE (reference sequence). CDR3 sequence: CASSSRTGVYEQYF. In DNA, the CDR3 is TGTGCCAGCAGCTCCCGGACAGGGGTCTACGAGCAGTACTTC.

This chain joins TRBV6-5 and TRBJ1-4, with D unclear. The CDR3 contains 15 residues. Trimming shortened V by 6 bases and J by 7 bases, and 18 bases separated the two germline ends. CDR1 is MNHEY and CDR2 is SVGAGI in the germline V gene. Written as DNA, the CDR3 is TGTGCCAGCAGGTCTTCCGGTGCGACTGGTGAAAAACTGTTTTTT. It encodes CASRSSGATGEKLFF.

The V call is TRBV2, the J call TRBJ2-4; TRBD1 matches 9 bases. The CDR3 is 18 amino acids. Germline assignment: CDR1 SNHLY and CDR2 FYNNEI. Losses at the gene ends were 6 bases for V and 4 bases for J; bases not matched to a gene: 16. Here the CDR3 reads CASRVDRGATWDKNIQYF. CDR3 coding DNA: TGTGCCAGCAGAGTGGACAGGGGAGCAACGTGGGATAAAAACATTCAGTACTTC.

The rearrangement links TRBV19 to TRBJ2-2, with D tentatively TRBD2 (5 bases). V was pared by 7 bases and J by 4 bases, with 13 bases between. Germline CDR1 is LNHDA and CDR2 is SQIVND (reference sequence). CDR3 size: 14 residues. For the CDR3, the DNA is TGTGCCAGTATACGGCAGGCGGGCACCGGGGAGCTGTTTTTT. Protein product: CASIRQAGTGELFF. Full variable domain (missing parts from reference TRBV19 and TRBJ2-2): DGGITQSPKYLFRKEGQNVTLSCEQNLNHDAMYWYRQDPGQGLRLIYYSQIVNDFQKGDIAEGYSVSREKKESFPLTVTSAQKNPTAFYLCASIRQAGTGELFFGEGSRLTVL.

The chain combines TRBV15 with TRBJ2-1; 11 nucleotides match TRBD2. V gave up 4 bases and J gave up 2 bases; unmatched junction bases: 4. Germline values: CDR1 LNHNV, CDR2 YYDKDF (reference sequence). The CDR3 contains 16 residues. CDR3 in amino acids: CATSIIAGGTYNEQFF. In DNA, the CDR3 is TGTGCCACCAGCATTATAGCGGGGGGGACCTACAATGAGCAGTTCTTC.

V gene TRBV19 combines with J gene TRBJ1-6; 8 bases are shared with TRBD1. V was pared by 2 bases and J by 0 bases, with 0 bases of the junction left unmatched. The CDR3 consists of 16 residues. Germline lookup yields CDR1 LNHDA and CDR2 SQIVND (reference sequence). CDR3 residues: CASSIQGASYNSPLHF. CDR3 DNA sequence: TGTGCCAGTAGTATACAGGGGGCCTCCTATAATTCACCCCTCCACTTT.

The V and J genes are TRBV19 and TRBJ2-7; possibly TRBD2 for D (5 bases). From germline, CDR1 is LNHDA and CDR2 SQIVND (reference sequence). The CDR3 consists of 14 residues. Trimming took off 3 bases at V and 1 base at J, with 10 bases between the two ends. The CDR3: CASSIRTESYEQYF. CDR3 sequence (DNA): TGTGCCAGTAGTATTCGGACTGAGTCCTACGAGCAGTACTTC.

V gene TRBV7-2 combines with J gene TRBJ2-2; 10 bases match TRBD1. After removal of 6 bases from V and 3 bases from J, the junction contained 7 bases not matched to a gene. The CDR3 contains 16 residues. CDR1 SGHTA and CDR2 FQGNSA come from the germline V gene. The CDR3 protein is CASRKTGTGDTGELFF. The CDR3 coding sequence is TGTGCCAGCAGAAAAACCGGGACAGGGGACACCGGGGAGCTGTTTTTT.

V gene TRBV6-1 combines with J gene TRBJ1-1, with D uncertain. The CDR3 sequence is 13 residues long. The germline V gene has CDR1 MNHNS and CDR2 SASEGT. Trimming stripped 8 bases from V and 3 bases from J, with 13 bases between. The CDR3 DNA follows: TGTGCCAGCCGTTTCGAGCAATACACTGAAGCTTTCTTT. Translating gives CASRFEQYTEAFF.

This clone has just a few counts. The chain combines TRBV27 with TRBJ1-1; 7 bases agree with TRBD1. This CDR3 has 13 residues. Germline CDR1 MNHEY, CDR2 SMNVEV (reference sequence). Germline trimming cut 5 bases from V and 11 bases from J; bases unmatched to any gene: 11. The CDR3 bases are TGTGCCAGCAGTGACCGACAGGGTAAGGTGGCTTTCTTT. This gives the protein CASSDRQGKVAFF.

This clone was seen just once. The rearrangement uses TRBV4-2 and TRBJ2-4, with 9 bases matching TRBD2. Losses at the gene ends were 3 bases for V and 1 base for J; bases not matched to a gene: 13. The CDR3 sequence is 19 residues long. CDR1 is LGHNA, CDR2 YNFKEQ, per germline. Written as DNA, the CDR3 is TGTGCCAGCAGCCAGACCCTTGGCGGGGGGGCCGTCGCCAAAAACATTCAGTACTTC. The encoded protein is CASSQTLGGGAVAKNIQYF.

This chain connects TRBV7-9 to TRBJ1-6; D remains ambiguous. This CDR3 is built from 13 residues. Trimming took off 5 bases at V and 12 bases at J, with 14 bases between the two ends. Germline V gene sequence: CDR1 SEHNR, CDR2 FQNEAQ (reference sequence). The CDR3 region is CASSGSGFQPLHF. The CDR3 DNA reads as TGTGCCAGCAGCGGGAGTGGATTTCAACCCCTCCACTTT. Supplemented by reference TRBV7-9 and TRBJ1-6, the full variable domain reads DTGVSQNPRHKITKRGQNVTFRCDPISEHNRLYWYRQTLGQGPEFLTYFQNEAQLEKSRLLSDRFSAERPKGSFSTLEIQRTEQGDSAMYLCASSGSGFQPLHFGNGTRLTVT.

This clone occurred once. The V gene is TRBV7-9, the J gene TRBJ1-1; D remains ambiguous. CDR1 is SEHNR, CDR2 FQNEAQ, per germline (reference sequence). Trimming removed 3 bases at V and 7 bases at J, with 24 bases between. The CDR3 spans 17 residues. The CDR3 nucleotides are TGTGCCAGCAGCTTCCCGGAGGCTGTTCCCCTCCTAATTGAAGCTTTCTTT. It yields the protein CASSFPEAVPLLIEAFF.

The chain combines TRBV5-4 with TRBJ2-5, with TRBD1 identical over 11 bases. This CDR3 contains 14 residues. In germline, CDR1 is SGHNT, CDR2 YYREEE (reference sequence). V trimming: 5 bases; J trimming: 5 bases; junction bases outside the gene matches: 5. The CDR3 protein is CASRLDRGLETQYF. CDR3 DNA: TGTGCCAGCAGACTGGACAGGGGGCTGGAGACCCAGTACTTC.

This chain joins TRBV4-3 and TRBJ2-2; tentative D call: TRBD1 (7 bases). The germline V gene encodes CDR1 LGHNA and CDR2 YSLEER. Trimming shortened V by 0 bases and J by 5 bases, and 13 bases separated the two germline ends. The CDR3 is 16 residues long. CDR3 protein: CASSQDLTGRTGELFF. CDR3 DNA sequence: TGCGCCAGCAGCCAAGATCTGACAGGGAGGACCGGGGAGCTGTTTTTT.

The rearrangement joins TRBV11-2 to TRBJ1-2; D ambiguous. CDR1 and CDR2 from the germline V gene are SGHAT and FQNNGV. The CDR3 sequence is 12 residues long. Between the trimmed V and J ends, which lost 6 bases and 9 bases, there was a span of 14 bases. CDR3 amino acids: CASSRALISYTF. CDR3 nucleotides: TGTGCCAGCAGTAGAGCCCTTATAAGCTACACCTTC.

The genes are TRBV5-3 and TRBJ2-5; a possible D gene is TRBD2 (6 bases). TRBV5-3 is recorded as an ORF, its role being uncertain. This CDR3 is built from 12 residues. The V gene lost 3 bases and the J gene lost 11 bases, with 14 bases spanning the gap. DNA of the CDR3: TGTGCCAGAAGCTCGCGGACCGGGACTCAGTACTTC. Translation: CARSSRTGTQYF.

This clone was counted a few times. J is TRBJ2-1 and V is TRBV7-2; 12 bases are shared with TRBD2. With 7 bases clipped from V and 7 bases from J, the junction kept 11 bases outside the gene matches. The germline V gene has CDR1 SGHTA and CDR2 FQGNSA. The CDR3 is 16 amino acids. CDR3 loop: CASTMGPGLAGNEQFF. Here the CDR3 DNA reads TGTGCCAGCACCATGGGGCCGGGACTAGCGGGTAATGAGCAGTTCTTC.

Only a few counts were recorded for this clone. The chain combines TRBV6-5 with TRBJ2-3, with D perhaps TRBD2 (6 bases). Germline V gives CDR1 MNHEY, CDR2 SVGAGI. Trimming took off 0 bases at V and 13 bases at J, with 8 bases between the two ends. The CDR3 contains 11 residues. CDR3 coding DNA: TGTGCCAGCAGTTACTCGACTAGTAAGTATTTT. It specifies CASSYSTSKYF.

The rearrangement uses TRBV7-6 and TRBJ2-3, with unresolved D. The V end lost 5 bases, the J end lost 5 bases, and 8 bases lay between the germline ends. The CDR3 contains 12 residues. Per the germline V gene, CDR1 is SGHVS and CDR2 is FNYEAQ. The CDR3 DNA reads as TGTGCCAGCAGCCCGTCTTTAGATACGCAGTATTTT. It translates to CASSPSLDTQYF.

This chain connects TRBV10-1 to TRBJ1-1; D not certain. The CDR3 extends over 13 amino acids. Germline loops: CDR1 WNHNN, CDR2 SYGVQD (reference sequence). Trimming shortened V by 6 bases and J by 0 bases, and 8 bases separated the two germline ends. CDR3: CASRSTLNTEAFF. In nucleotides, the CDR3 is TGCGCCAGCAGGTCAACACTGAACACTGAAGCTTTCTTT.

The chain recombines TRBV29-1 with TRBJ2-5; 7 bases fit TRBD1. Judging by the DNA end, TRBJ2-7 fits better; the J call may be wrong. Germline CDR1 reads SQVTM; CDR2 reads ANQGSEA. There are 16 residues in the CDR3. The CDR3, as DNA: TGCAGCGTTTCGTCGTACGAACCGGGACAGCAGTACGAGCAGTACTTC. It codes for CSVSSYEPGQQYEQYF.

The chain has TRBV5-6 and TRBJ1-6; perhaps TRBD1 as D (6 bases). The CDR3 covers 15 residues. V lost 3 bases, J lost 10 bases, and 17 bases lay in between. In germline, CDR1 is SGHDT, CDR2 YYEEEE. The CDR3 DNA sequence: TGTGCCAGCAGCTCTTACAGGGTTTCTTCCTCACCCCTCCACTTT. It specifies CASSSYRVSSSPLHF. Together with reference TRBV5-6 and TRBJ1-6, the CDR3 gives the full variable domain: DAGVTQSPTHLIKTRGQQVTLRCSPKSGHDTVSWYQQALGQGPQFIFQYYEEEERQRGNFPDRFSGHQFPNYSSELNVNALLLGDSALYLCASSSYRVSSSPLHFGNGTRLTVT.